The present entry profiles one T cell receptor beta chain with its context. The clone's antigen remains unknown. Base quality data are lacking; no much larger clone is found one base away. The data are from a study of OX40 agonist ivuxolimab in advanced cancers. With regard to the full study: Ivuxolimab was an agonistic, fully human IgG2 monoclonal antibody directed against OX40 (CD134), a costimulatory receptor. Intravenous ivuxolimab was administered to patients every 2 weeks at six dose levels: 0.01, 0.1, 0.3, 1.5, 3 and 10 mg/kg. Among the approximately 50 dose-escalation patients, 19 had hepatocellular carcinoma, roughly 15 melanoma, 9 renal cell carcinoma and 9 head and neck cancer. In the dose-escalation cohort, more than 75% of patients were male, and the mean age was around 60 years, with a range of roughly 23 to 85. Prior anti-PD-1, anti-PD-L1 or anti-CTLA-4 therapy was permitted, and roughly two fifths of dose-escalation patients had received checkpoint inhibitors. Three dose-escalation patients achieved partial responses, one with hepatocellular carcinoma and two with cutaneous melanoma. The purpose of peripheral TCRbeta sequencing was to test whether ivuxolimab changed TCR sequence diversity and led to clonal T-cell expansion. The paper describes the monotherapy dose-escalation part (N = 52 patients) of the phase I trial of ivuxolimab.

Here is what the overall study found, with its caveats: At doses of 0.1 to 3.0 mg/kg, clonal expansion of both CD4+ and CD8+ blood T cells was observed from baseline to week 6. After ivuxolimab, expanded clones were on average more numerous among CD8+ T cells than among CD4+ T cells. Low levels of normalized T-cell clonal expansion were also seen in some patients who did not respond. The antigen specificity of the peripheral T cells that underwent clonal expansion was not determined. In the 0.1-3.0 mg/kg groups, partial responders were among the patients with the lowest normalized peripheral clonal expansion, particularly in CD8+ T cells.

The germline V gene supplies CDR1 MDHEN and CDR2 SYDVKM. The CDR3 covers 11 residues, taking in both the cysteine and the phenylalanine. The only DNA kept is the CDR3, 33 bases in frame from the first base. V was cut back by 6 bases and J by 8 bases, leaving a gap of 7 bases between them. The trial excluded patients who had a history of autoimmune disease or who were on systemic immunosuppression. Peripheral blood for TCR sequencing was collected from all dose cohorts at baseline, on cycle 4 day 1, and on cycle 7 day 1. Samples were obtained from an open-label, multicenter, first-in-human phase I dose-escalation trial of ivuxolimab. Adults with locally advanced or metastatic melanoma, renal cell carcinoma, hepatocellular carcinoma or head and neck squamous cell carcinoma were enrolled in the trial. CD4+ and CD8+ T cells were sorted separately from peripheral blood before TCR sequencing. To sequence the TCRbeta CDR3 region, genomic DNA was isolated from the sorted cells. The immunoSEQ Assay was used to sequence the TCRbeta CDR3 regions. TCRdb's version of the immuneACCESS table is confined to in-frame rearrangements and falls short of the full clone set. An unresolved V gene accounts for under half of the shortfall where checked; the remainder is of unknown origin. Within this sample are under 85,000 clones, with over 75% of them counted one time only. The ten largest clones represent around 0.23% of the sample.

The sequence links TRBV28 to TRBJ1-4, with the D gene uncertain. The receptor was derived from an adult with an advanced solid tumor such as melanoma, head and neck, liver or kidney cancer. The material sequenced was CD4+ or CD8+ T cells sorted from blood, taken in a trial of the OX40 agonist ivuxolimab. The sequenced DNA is TGTGCCAGCAGCCTGAGCGAAAAACTGTTTTTT. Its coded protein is CASSLSEKLFF. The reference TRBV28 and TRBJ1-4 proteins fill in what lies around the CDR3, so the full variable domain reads DVKVTQSSRYLVKRTGEKVFLECVQDMDHENMFWYRQDPGLGLRLIYFSYDVKMKEKGDIPEGYSVSREKKERFSLILESASTNQTSMYLCASSLSEKLFFGSGTQLSVL.